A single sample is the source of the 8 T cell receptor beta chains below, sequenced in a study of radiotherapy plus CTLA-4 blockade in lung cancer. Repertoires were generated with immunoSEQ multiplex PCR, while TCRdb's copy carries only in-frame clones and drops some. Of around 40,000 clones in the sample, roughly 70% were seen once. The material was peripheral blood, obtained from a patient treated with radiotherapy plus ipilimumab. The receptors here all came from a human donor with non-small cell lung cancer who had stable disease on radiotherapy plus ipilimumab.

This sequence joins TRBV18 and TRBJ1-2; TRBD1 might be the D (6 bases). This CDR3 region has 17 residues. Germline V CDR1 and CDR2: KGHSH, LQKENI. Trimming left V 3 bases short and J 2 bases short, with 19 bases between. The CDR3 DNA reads TGTGCCAGCTCACCGAGAGCAGCGGGGCAGGGGAACTATGGCTACACCTTC. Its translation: CASSPRAAGQGNYGYTF.

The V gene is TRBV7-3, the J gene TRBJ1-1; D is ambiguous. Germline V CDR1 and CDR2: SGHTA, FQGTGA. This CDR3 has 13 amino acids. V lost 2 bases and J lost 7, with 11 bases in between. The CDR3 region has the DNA TGTGCCAGCAGCTTATTCGGGTCGGGTGAAGCTTTCTTT. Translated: CASSLFGSGEAFF.

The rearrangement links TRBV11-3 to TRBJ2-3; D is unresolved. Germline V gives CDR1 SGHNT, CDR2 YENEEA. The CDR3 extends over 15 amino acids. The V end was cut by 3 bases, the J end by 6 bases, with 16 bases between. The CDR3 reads CASSFGGPNGDTQYF. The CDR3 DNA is TGTGCCAGCAGCTTCGGTGGGCCAAATGGGGATACGCAGTATTTT.

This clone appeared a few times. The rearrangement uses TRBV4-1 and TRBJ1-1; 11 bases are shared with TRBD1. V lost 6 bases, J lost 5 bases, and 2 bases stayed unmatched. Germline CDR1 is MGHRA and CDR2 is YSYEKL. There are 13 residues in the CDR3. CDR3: CASSRDRGTEAFF. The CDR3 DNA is TGCGCCAGCAGTCGGGACAGGGGGACTGAAGCTTTCTTT.

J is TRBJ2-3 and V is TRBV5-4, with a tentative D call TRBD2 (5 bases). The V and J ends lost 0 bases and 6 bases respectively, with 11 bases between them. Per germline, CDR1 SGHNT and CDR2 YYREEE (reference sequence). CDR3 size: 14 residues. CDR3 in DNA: TGTGCCAGCAGCTTGGTCTGGGAGTCGGATACGCAGTATTTT. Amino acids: CASSLVWESDTQYF. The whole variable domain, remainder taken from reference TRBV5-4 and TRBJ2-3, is ETGVTQSPTHLIKTRGQQVTLRCSSQSGHNTVSWYQQALGQGPQFIFQYYREEENGRGNFPPRFSGLQFPNYSSELNVNALELDDSALYLCASSLVWESDTQYFGPGTRLTVL.

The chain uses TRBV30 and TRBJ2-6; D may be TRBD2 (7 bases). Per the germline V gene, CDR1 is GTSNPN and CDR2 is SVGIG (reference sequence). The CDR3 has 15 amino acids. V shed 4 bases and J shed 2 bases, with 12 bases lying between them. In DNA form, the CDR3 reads TGTGCCTGGAAAGTGGGGGGGCCTGGGGCCAACGTCCTGACTTTC. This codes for CAWKVGGPGANVLTF.

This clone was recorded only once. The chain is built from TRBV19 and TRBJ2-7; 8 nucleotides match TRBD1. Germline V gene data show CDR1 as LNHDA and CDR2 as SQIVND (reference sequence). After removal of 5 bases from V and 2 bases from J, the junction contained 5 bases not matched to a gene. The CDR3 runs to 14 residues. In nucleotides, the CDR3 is TGTGCCAGTAGTTCAAAGACAGGGGCCTACGAGCAGTACTTC. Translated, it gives CASSSKTGAYEQYF.

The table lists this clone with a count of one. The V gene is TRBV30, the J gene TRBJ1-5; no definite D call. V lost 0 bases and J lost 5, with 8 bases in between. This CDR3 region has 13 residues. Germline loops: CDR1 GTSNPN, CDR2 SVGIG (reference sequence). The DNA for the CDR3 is TGTGCCTGGAGTGTCTCGAGGGATCAGCCCCAGCATTTT. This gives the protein CAWSVSRDQPQHF.